This T cell receptor beta chain is from a study of graft-versus-host responses after intestinal transplantation (dated by TCRdb to about 2021). Describing the broader study: The transplants that recipients got were multivisceral, liver-intestinal, or isolated intestinal. Rather than going through the commercial service, samples from a few later patients were sequenced in-house on an Illumina MiSeq and processed with MiXCR. Graft-versus-host and host-versus-graft alloreactive T cell clones were tracked in the graft, circulation and bone marrow after intestinal transplantation using bulk TCR-beta CDR3 sequencing. Donor T cell macrochimerism was defined as a peak of at least 4% donor T cells among recipient peripheral blood mononuclear cells. Every recipient was given anti-thymocyte globulin induction, followed by about 3 years of maintenance tacrolimus and steroids. To identify alloreactive clones, pre-transplant mixed lymphocyte reaction products were sequenced and compared with unstimulated pre-transplant donor and recipient T cells. The cohort enrolled 24 intestinal transplant recipients, one of whom was a retransplant, and a few patients without pretransplant specimens were excluded.

Including cysteine and phenylalanine, the CDR3 has 13 amino acids. Of the read, only the CDR3 DNA is kept; its 39 bases are in frame from base 1. The trim is 7 bases for V and 0 bases for J, with a gap of 8 bases between the germline ends. Points on this clone: This receptor's antigen is unknown. One base away there is no much larger clone; base qualities are not given.

The time point label on this specimen signifies: cells obtained before transplantation from donor or recipient. CD3+CD4+ and CD3+CD8+ populations were FACS-sorted from unstimulated pre-transplant donor and recipient cells taken from spleen or lymph nodes. Library prep was done by the immunoSEQ multiplex PCR assay. For most patients, genomic DNA was isolated with the Qiagen DNeasy Blood and Tissue Kit and shipped frozen to Adaptive Biotechnologies for TCR sequencing. High-throughput TCR-beta CDR3 sequencing of genomic DNA from most patients was performed by Adaptive Biotechnologies. The source study handled its data this way. TCR sequencing data for roughly 20 patients were retrieved from Adaptive's ImmunoSEQ software; three other patients were processed with MiXCR and VDJtools. To correct CD4 versus CD8 sorting errors, sequences present in both subsets at a frequency ratio below 5:1 were removed. Because the origin of CDR3 nucleotide sequences shared between donor and recipient could not be assigned, those sequences were removed. To count as alloreactive, a clone needed at least 2-fold expansion over unstimulated cells and a minimum CFSE-low frequency of 0.002% (template counts) or 0.001% (read counts). Mappable clones were those detected in sequenced pre-transplant spleen, lymph node, or MLR CFSE-low populations of the donor or recipient. The cumulative frequency of alloreactive clones was calculated as a percentage of all sequences, weighted by copy number. TCRdb re-hosts the immuneACCESS table, in-frame sequences only. Its copies lack some clones; in the studies checked, an unresolved V gene accounts for under half of them, and the cause for the rest is not known. V and J calls and clone size are given by that table; D and trimming were obtained from the DNA. The sample includes 65,000 to 90,000 clones, with 89% observed a single time. The ten largest account for around 2.7% of the sample.

Summary of the overall study and its limitations: The conclusions were limited by the relatively low number and heterogeneity of the intestinal transplant patients. Peak levels of circulating GvH clones were associated with declines in HvG clones early after transplant. Patients with donor T cell macrochimerism had high GvH to HvG T cell clonal ratios in their allografts. GvH clones were detected in recipient bone marrow, and some of these GvH clones were observed earlier in ileal mucosa or blood, consistent with an intestinal mucosal origin.

This sequence was found in a human donor who received an intestinal transplant. The sequence is built from TRBV5-7 and TRBJ2-1; TRBD2 is a weak D gene call, 5 bases matching. TRBV5-7 is placed among ORFs of uncertain function. The source was unstimulated CD8+ T cells sorted from spleen or lymph node cells, collected before intestinal transplant. CDR3 reads: CASRRSSYNEQFF. The DNA reads as follows: TGTGCCAGCCGGAGGAGCTCCTACAATGAGCAGTTCTTC.